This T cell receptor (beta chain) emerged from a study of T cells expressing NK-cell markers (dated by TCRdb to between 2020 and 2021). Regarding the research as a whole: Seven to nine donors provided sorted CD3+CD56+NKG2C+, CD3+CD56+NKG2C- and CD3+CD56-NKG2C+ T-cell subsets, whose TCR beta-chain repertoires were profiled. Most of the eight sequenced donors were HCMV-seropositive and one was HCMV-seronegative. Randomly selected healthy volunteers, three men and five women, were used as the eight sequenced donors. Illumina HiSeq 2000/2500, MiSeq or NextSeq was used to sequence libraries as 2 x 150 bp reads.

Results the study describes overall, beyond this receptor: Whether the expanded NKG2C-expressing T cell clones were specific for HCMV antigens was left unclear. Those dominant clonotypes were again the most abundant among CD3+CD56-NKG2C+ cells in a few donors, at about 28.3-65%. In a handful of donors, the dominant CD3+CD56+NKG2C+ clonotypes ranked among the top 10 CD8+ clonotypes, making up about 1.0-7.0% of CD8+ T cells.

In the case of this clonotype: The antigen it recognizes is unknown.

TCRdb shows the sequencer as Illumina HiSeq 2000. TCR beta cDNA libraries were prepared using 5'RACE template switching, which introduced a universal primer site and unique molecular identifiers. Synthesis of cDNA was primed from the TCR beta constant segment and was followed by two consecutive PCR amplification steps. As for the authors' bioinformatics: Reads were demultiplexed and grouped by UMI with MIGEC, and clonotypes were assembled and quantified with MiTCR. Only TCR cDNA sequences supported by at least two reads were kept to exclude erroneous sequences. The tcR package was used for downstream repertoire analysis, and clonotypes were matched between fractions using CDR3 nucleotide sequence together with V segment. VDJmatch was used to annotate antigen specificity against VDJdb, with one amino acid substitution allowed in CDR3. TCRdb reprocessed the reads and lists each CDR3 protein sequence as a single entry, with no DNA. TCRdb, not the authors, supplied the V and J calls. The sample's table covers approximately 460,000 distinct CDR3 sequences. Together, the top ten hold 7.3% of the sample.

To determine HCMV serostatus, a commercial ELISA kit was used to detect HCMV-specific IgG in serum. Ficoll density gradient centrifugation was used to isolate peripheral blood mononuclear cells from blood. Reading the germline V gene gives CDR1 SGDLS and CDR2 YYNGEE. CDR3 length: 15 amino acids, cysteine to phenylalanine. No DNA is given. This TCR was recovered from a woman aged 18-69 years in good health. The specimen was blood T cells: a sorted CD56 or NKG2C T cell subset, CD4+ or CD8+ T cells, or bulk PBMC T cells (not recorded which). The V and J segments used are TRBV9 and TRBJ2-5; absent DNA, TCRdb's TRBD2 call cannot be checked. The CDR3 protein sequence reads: CASSPDAGGWKTQYF.